These 11 T cell receptor beta chains were sequenced from one sample in a study of blood T cell repertoires in COVID-19. The protocol was immunoSEQ multiplex PCR, while the TCRdb copy is restricted to in-frame clones and leaves out a portion. The top ten hold around 2.4% of the sample, which has about 270,000 clones, about 89% seen once. Sequenced input: PBMCs or T cells enriched from blood (not recorded which). The receptors originated from a woman in her late teens or twenties who had recovered from COVID-19.

The chain combines TRBV4-1 with TRBJ1-5, with D perhaps matching TRBD1 (6 bases). The V gene's germline CDR1 is MGHRA and CDR2 YSYEKL. The CDR3 has 18 residues. V was pared by 1 base and J by 7 bases, with 23 bases between. CDR3 residues: CASSQVLVFRGFNQPQHF. Written as DNA, the CDR3 is TGCGCCAGCAGCCAAGTTTTGGTCTTCAGGGGTTTTAACCAGCCCCAGCATTTT.

CDR3 sequence reads: CASSSRVAGGDTQYF. As DNA, the CDR3 is TGTGCCAGCAGCTCCCGGGTAGCGGGAGGAGATACGCAGTATTTT. This chain links TRBV7-3 with TRBJ2-3; 10 nucleotides line up with TRBD2. The CDR3 runs to 15 residues. Germline CDR1 SGHTA, CDR2 FQGTGA. J lost 5 bases, V lost 4 bases, and 6 bases had no gene match.

The chain couples TRBV4-1 to TRBJ1-4, with D possibly being TRBD1 (5 bases). Germline loops: CDR1 MGHRA, CDR2 YSYEKL. The CDR3 totals 20 residues. The V and J ends lost 0 bases and 1 base respectively, with 21 bases between them. CDR3 sequence (DNA): TGCGCCAGCAGCCAAGACCAGGTTCGTCCCGGGGGAGGAACTAATGAAAAACTGTTTTTT. This sequence encodes CASSQDQVRPGGGTNEKLFF.

V usage is TRBV5-5 and J usage is TRBJ2-7; TRBD1 matches 9 bases. With V trimmed by 2 bases and J by 2 bases, 5 bases remained unmatched. CDR1 is SGHKS and CDR2 is YYEKEE in the germline V gene (reference sequence). This CDR3 is 15 amino acids long. The DNA of the CDR3 is TGTGCCAGCAGCTTCGGGACAGGGTCCACCTACGAGCAGTACTTC. It encodes CASSFGTGSTYEQYF.

V gene TRBV18 combines with J gene TRBJ2-1; TRBD1 aligns across 8 bases. V shed 2 bases and J 2 bases; nucleotides not matched to a gene: 2. This CDR3 has 15 residues. The germline V gene has CDR1 KGHSH and CDR2 LQKENI. Here the CDR3 DNA reads TGTGCCAGCTCACCAAGGACAGGGCCCTACAATGAGCAGTTCTTC. Protein: CASSPRTGPYNEQFF.

The chain couples TRBV5-5 to TRBJ2-3; D may be TRBD1 (5 bases). This CDR3 has 15 amino acids. Deletions cut 2 bases from V and 4 bases from J, with 14 bases between. Germline CDR1 is SGHKS and CDR2 is YYEKEE (reference sequence). CDR3 in amino acids: CASSFFSQGPDTQYF. The CDR3 DNA is TGTGCCAGCAGCTTCTTTTCTCAGGGTCCAGATACGCAGTATTTT.

The rearrangement links TRBV5-1 to TRBJ2-1; 7 bases fit TRBD2. The CDR3 spans 16 residues. Germline CDR1 is SGHRS and CDR2 is YFSETQ. V was pared by 7 bases and J by 2 bases, with 12 bases of the junction left unmatched. Written as DNA, the CDR3 is TGCGCCAGCTATGCGGCGGCTAGCGGTACCTACAATGAGCAGTTCTTC. Residues: CASYAAASGTYNEQFF.

This clone was seen a single time. The chain joins TRBV27 to TRBJ1-5; 11 positions match TRBD1. The CDR3 contains 19 residues. Germline V lookup: CDR1 MNHEY, CDR2 SMNVEV (reference sequence). V shed 3 bases and J 0 bases; nucleotides not matched to a gene: 10. The CDR3 nucleotides read TGTGCCAGCAGTTTTACAACGGGACAGGGGGGTTTTAGCAATCAGCCCCAGCATTTT. This translates into CASSFTTGQGGFSNQPQHF.

The chain carries TRBV7-8 and TRBJ1-6; 7 bases align to TRBD1. Germline-derived CDR1 and CDR2 are SGHVS and FQNEAQ. The length of the CDR3 is 16 residues. V shed 1 base and J 11 bases; nucleotides not matched to a gene: 11. CDR3 protein: CASSLDRDSNWTPLHF. CDR3 in DNA: TGTGCCAGCAGCTTAGACCGGGACAGTAATTGGACACCCCTCCACTTT.

Concerning this clone: At the DNA level, this CDR3 is encoded by other sequences in the same sample as well. The chain's CDR3 is CASSQAGTGNTIYF. CDR3 nucleotide sequence: TGTGCCAGCAGCCAAGCAGGGACTGGAAACACCATATATTTT. This chain joins TRBV3-1 (or the pseudogene TRBV3-2) and TRBJ1-3; D might be TRBD1 (5 bases). V was cut by 1 base and J by 2 bases, with 6 bases left in between. The germline V gene has CDR1 LGHDT and CDR2 YNNKEL (reference sequence). CDR3 length equals 14 residues.

The gene calls are TRBV7-7 and TRBJ2-2, with D possibly matching TRBD1 (5 bases). Germline V CDR1 and CDR2: SSHAT, FNYEAQ (reference sequence). The germline V and J ends were trimmed by 1 base and 6 bases, with 6 bases remaining between them. The CDR3 consists of 13 residues. CDR3: CASSLVGAGELFF. Written as DNA, the CDR3 is TGTGCCAGCAGCTTAGTAGGGGCCGGGGAGCTGTTTTTT.